Below, 14 T cell receptor beta chains from the same sample are listed, as sequenced in a study of T-cell memory formation after mild COVID-19. TCRdb itself ran the 5' RACE reads through MiXCR, one entry per CDR3 protein. Of 300,000 to 400,000 distinct CDR3 sequences listed, under 30% are singletons. Material: PBMCs or a T cell subset sorted from them (not recorded which). These receptors all come from an adult woman who had mild COVID-19 (a few samples of this study predate the infection). Cell type and time point are not known.

This rearrangement joins TRBV15 to TRBJ2-1, with a tentative D call TRBD1 (5 bases). The CDR3 consists of 15 residues. Germline CDR1 and CDR2: LNHNV and YYDKDF (reference sequence). Trimming pared 3 bases from V and 0 bases from J, leaving 9 bases between. In DNA, the CDR3 is TGTGCCACCAGCAGGCGACAGAGCTCCTACAATGAGCAGTTCTTC. Protein: CATSRRQSSYNEQFF.

The J gene is TRBJ2-7, the V gene TRBV20-1; tentatively, D is TRBD2 (5 bases). The CDR3 sequence is 14 residues long. Trimming pared 2 bases from V and 1 base from J, leaving 12 bases between. The germline V gene encodes CDR1 DFQATT and CDR2 SNEGSKA (reference sequence). The CDR3 region is CSARSGGKSYEQYF. CDR3 bases: TGCAGTGCTAGAAGCGGAGGCAAGTCCTACGAGCAGTACTTC.

This clonotype was observed a few times. The genes are TRBV9 and TRBJ2-3; D is ambiguous. Trimming took 3 bases from V and 2 from J, leaving 4 bases between them. The CDR3 extends over 12 amino acids. CDR1 and CDR2 from the germline V gene are SGDLS and YYNGEE. The DNA for the CDR3 is TGTGCCAGCAGCGATATCACAGATACGCAGTATTTT. This sequence encodes CASSDITDTQYF.

This clonotype was picked up a small number of times. The V and J genes are TRBV10-3 and TRBJ1-2; possible D gene TRBD1, 6 bases. Trimming shortened V by 0 bases and J by 4 bases, and 12 bases separated the two germline ends. This CDR3 is 15 amino acids long. Germline V gene data show CDR1 as ENHRY and CDR2 as SYGVKD. CDR3 DNA: TGTGCCATCAGTGAGTCAGTGACAGGATCCTATGGCTACACCTTC. As protein: CAISESVTGSYGYTF.

This clonotype has more than one count but fewer than ten. The J gene is TRBJ2-2, the V gene TRBV5-1; D is ambiguous. Germline V CDR1 and CDR2: SGHRS, YFSETQ. The ends were cut back, 4 bases at V and 2 bases at J, with 9 bases in the middle. The CDR3 has 14 residues. CDR3 loop: CASSKGTNTGELFF. CDR3 in DNA: TGCGCCAGCAGCAAAGGAACAAACACCGGGGAGCTGTTTTTT.

The CDR3 spells CASSARDRGNRRGYTF. Written as DNA, the CDR3 is TGTGCCAGCAGCGCCCGGGACAGGGGAAATCGGCGCGGCTACACCTTC. J is TRBJ1-2 and V is TRBV3-1, with TRBD1 identical over 10 bases. CDR3 length: 16 amino acids. J gave up 8 bases and V 5 bases, and 14 bases lay outside the gene matches. CDR1 LGHDT and CDR2 YNNKEL come from the germline V gene (reference sequence).

J is TRBJ2-3 and V is TRBV27; 7 bases match TRBD2. Germline V lookup: CDR1 MNHEY, CDR2 SMNVEV (reference sequence). The CDR3 runs 14 residues. The J segment lost 4 bases and the V segment lost 1 base, leaving 2 bases of the junction unmatched. The CDR3: CASSLFGGADTQYF. CDR3 nucleotides: TGTGCCAGCAGTTTATTTGGGGGGGCAGATACGCAGTATTTT.

This clonotype came up a few times. V gene TRBV7-2 combines with J gene TRBJ1-1; a possible D gene is TRBD1 (5 bases). V was cut by 2 bases and J by 4 bases, with 11 bases left in between. The length of the CDR3 is 14 residues. The germline V gene has CDR1 SGHTA and CDR2 FQGNSA. The CDR3 spells CASSLMGGGTEAFF. In DNA form, the CDR3 reads TGTGCCAGCAGCTTAATGGGGGGAGGCACTGAAGCTTTCTTT.

The chain joins TRBV3-1 to TRBJ2-7; D remains ambiguous. Per the germline V gene, CDR1 is LGHDT and CDR2 is YNNKEL (reference sequence). Deletions cut 0 bases from V and 6 bases from J, with 12 bases between. The CDR3 is made up of 14 amino acids. The CDR3, as DNA: TGTGCCAGCAGCCAAGATCTGCGATGGGGCGAGCAGTACTTC. Its translation: CASSQDLRWGEQYF.

This chain joins TRBV5-6 and TRBJ2-1, with 14 positions matching TRBD2. Germline CDR1 is SGHDT and CDR2 is YYEEEE. Unmatched junction bases numbered 7, after V lost 1 base and J lost 10 bases. The CDR3 spans 16 residues. The CDR3 DNA is TGTGCCAGCAGCTTGCAGGGACTAGCGGGAGCTTGGGAGCAGTTCTTC. As protein: CASSLQGLAGAWEQFF.

In its sample, this clonotype was seen a few times. The chain joins TRBV4-1 to TRBJ2-7, with 8 positions matching TRBD1. The germline CDR1 and CDR2 sequences are MGHRA and YSYEKL. V trimming: 3 bases; J trimming: 6 bases; junction bases outside the gene matches: 4. This CDR3 is built from 13 residues. Written as DNA, the CDR3 is TGCGCCAGCAGCCATGCGGGACAGGTCGAGCAGTACTTC. Its protein product is CASSHAGQVEQYF.

The rearrangement links TRBV19 to TRBJ1-2; the match to TRBD1 covers 7 bases. The CDR3 has 14 residues. With 4 bases clipped from V and 5 bases from J, the junction kept 7 bases outside the gene matches. The germline V gene encodes CDR1 LNHDA and CDR2 SQIVND (reference sequence). This CDR3 reads CASSNRDSLYGYTF. The CDR3, as DNA: TGTGCCAGTAGTAACCGGGACAGCCTATATGGCTACACCTTC.

This chain joins TRBV5-1 and TRBJ2-5; unclear D gene. The V gene's germline CDR1 is SGHRS and CDR2 YFSETQ. Trimming removed 6 bases from V and 0 bases from J, with 9 bases in between. The length of the CDR3 is 13 residues. Written as DNA, the CDR3 is TGCGCCAGCACCCCGGCCTACCAAGAGACCCAGTACTTC. This sequence encodes CASTPAYQETQYF.

The chain carries TRBV7-8 and TRBJ1-2, with D possibly TRBD1 on 6 matching bases. This CDR3 region has 14 residues. Trimming took 5 bases from V and 9 from J, leaving 19 bases between them. The V gene's germline CDR1 is SGHVS and CDR2 FQNEAQ. As DNA, the CDR3 is TGTGCCAGCAGCACCCAAGACAGGCTCGATAGCTACACCTTC. Residues: CASSTQDRLDSYTF.